The 3 T cell receptor beta chains listed next were all sequenced from one sample in a study of shared clonotypes between healthy human individuals. The assay was immunoSEQ multiplex PCR, and TCRdb's table has in-frame clones only and misses some. The sample lists 1,400,000 or so clones, approximately 98.5% occurring once. Sequencing input: naive CD4+ T cells sorted from blood. As to subset: CD45RA+ positively selected. The receptor source for this set is a man younger than 45 in good health.

The chain has TRBV7-9 and TRBJ1-2, with D unclear. The V end lost 1 base, the J end lost 6 bases, and 9 bases lay between the germline ends. Germline-derived CDR1 and CDR2 are SEHNR and FQNEAQ (reference sequence). This CDR3 is built from 13 residues. CDR3: CASSLGKGHGYTF. In nucleotides, the CDR3 is TGTGCCAGCAGCTTAGGTAAAGGGCATGGCTACACCTTC.

The chain combines TRBV6-1 with TRBJ2-2; 7 bases match TRBD1. CDR1 and CDR2 (germline): MNHNS, SASEGT. The junction had 2 bases not matched to a gene; V was cut back by 6 bases and J by 1 base. The CDR3 extends over 14 amino acids. DNA of the CDR3: TGTGCCAGCAGGGGACAGCTGAACACCGGGGAGCTGTTTTTT. Its protein product is CASRGQLNTGELFF.

This clone showed up just once. The V call is TRBV7-9, the J call TRBJ2-5; no definite D call. The germline V gene encodes CDR1 SEHNR and CDR2 FQNEAQ (reference sequence). V was shortened by 4 bases and J by 6 bases, with 6 bases between the two germline ends. This CDR3 is built from 11 residues. The DNA for the CDR3 is TGTGCCAGCAGCTCGGAAAAGACCCAGTACTTC. This encodes CASSSEKTQYF.